The 14 T cell receptor beta chains reported below all come from one sample, sequenced in a study of T-cell memory formation after mild COVID-19 (dated by TCRdb to the early 2020s). The library came from 5' RACE. The reads were generated on an Illumina NovaSeq 6000. Through fastp at Q25 and MiXCR, TCRdb rebuilt clones from the public reads, retaining in-frame beta chains. Every distinct CDR3 protein forms one entry, paired with its most common genes and DNA. This sample comprises roughly 100,000 distinct CDR3 sequences, around 12% of them detected only once. Approximately 30% of the sample is in the top ten clones. Sequenced material: PBMCs or a T cell subset sorted from them (not recorded which). The origin of the receptors is an adult woman who had mild COVID-19 (a few samples of this study predate the infection). The sample titles of this study are shuffled in the database, so cell type and time point are left out; the donor was told from shared clones.

The chain carries TRBV7-9 and TRBJ2-3, with a possible D match to TRBD1 (6 bases). CDR1 is SEHNR, CDR2 FQNEAQ, per germline (reference sequence). Trimming shortened V by 5 bases and J by 0 bases, and 15 bases separated the two germline ends. This CDR3 is 16 amino acids long. The CDR3 bases are TGTGCCAGCAGCCTCGCCGGGACACCTAGCACAGATACGCAGTATTTT. Encoded protein: CASSLAGTPSTDTQYF.

The rearrangement joins TRBV24-1 to TRBJ2-2; 9 nucleotides line up with TRBD1. CDR3 length equals 17 residues. Losses at the gene ends were 3 bases for V and 3 bases for J; bases not matched to a gene: 7. Germline CDR1 reads KGHDR; CDR2 reads SFDVKD. The CDR3 spells CATSDPGTGSYTGELFF. CDR3 DNA: TGTGCCACCAGTGATCCCGGGACAGGGTCTTACACCGGGGAGCTGTTTTTT.

This clonotype was observed a few times. The rearrangement links TRBV3-1 to TRBJ2-1; no clear D gene. The CDR3 spans 15 residues. Trimming took off 0 bases at V and 4 bases at J, with 10 bases between the two ends. In germline, CDR1 is LGHDT, CDR2 YNNKEL (reference sequence). CDR3 residues: CASSQERTLYNEQFF. The CDR3 nucleotides are TGTGCCAGCAGCCAAGAACGGACCCTTTACAATGAGCAGTTCTTC.

This chain uses TRBV20-1 with TRBJ2-3; D is perhaps TRBD2 (6 bases). Germline V gives CDR1 DFQATT, CDR2 SNEGSKA (reference sequence). The CDR3 has 12 amino acids. Trimming took 8 bases from V and 1 from J, leaving 10 bases between them. The DNA for the CDR3 is TGCAGTTCGGGACTCCGCACAGATACGCAGTATTTT. Translation gives CSSGLRTDTQYF.

The table lists this clonotype with a few counts. The V and J genes are TRBV9 and TRBJ2-1; 13 bases agree with TRBD2. The CDR3 runs 15 residues. Trimming at V came to 5 bases and at J to 7 bases, leaving 6 bases not matched to a gene. Germline V gene data show CDR1 as SGDLS and CDR2 as YYNGEE. CDR3 loop: CASRATSGGANEQFF. DNA of the CDR3: TGTGCCAGCAGAGCCACTAGCGGGGGGGCAAATGAGCAGTTCTTC.

This clonotype was counted a few times. The V gene is TRBV4-1, the J gene TRBJ1-1; tentatively, D is TRBD1 (5 bases). V gave up 0 bases and J gave up 5 bases, with 16 bases separating them. Germline assignment: CDR1 MGHRA and CDR2 YSYEKL. CDR3 length: 16 amino acids. CDR3 amino acids: CASSQDPGVVWTEAFF. As DNA, the CDR3 is TGCGCCAGCAGCCAAGATCCGGGGGTAGTTTGGACTGAAGCTTTCTTT.

The J gene is TRBJ2-2, the V gene TRBV29-1, with D perhaps assigned TRBD1 or TRBD2 (5 bases each). This CDR3 has 13 amino acids. The germline gives CDR1 SQVTM, CDR2 ANQGSEA. The V end lost 7 bases, the J end lost 2 bases, and 11 bases lay between the germline ends. CDR3 residues: CSAWGFNTGELFF. The CDR3 coding sequence is TGCAGCGCATGGGGGTTCAACACCGGGGAGCTGTTTTTT.

The gene calls are TRBV19 and TRBJ1-1; D is unresolved. Germline V gene lookup returns CDR1 LNHDA and CDR2 SQIVND (reference sequence). V was cut by 2 bases and J by 4 bases, with 8 bases left in between. The CDR3 is made up of 13 amino acids. The CDR3 sequence: CASSIKLSTEAFF. The CDR3 region has the DNA TGTGCCAGTAGTATAAAGCTTTCCACTGAAGCTTTCTTT.

The chain couples TRBV27 to TRBJ2-1; TRBD2 agrees at 8 bases. The CDR3 consists of 16 residues. The germline V gene has CDR1 MNHEY and CDR2 SMNVEV (reference sequence). With V trimmed by 2 bases and J by 9 bases, 12 bases remained unmatched. The CDR3 loop is CASSLILAGGMVEQFF. Here the CDR3 DNA reads TGTGCCAGCAGTTTAATCTTGGCGGGAGGTATGGTTGAGCAGTTCTTC.

This clonotype appeared a few times. The CDR3 bases are TGTGCCAGCAGCGCAACTAGCGGTCCGTACAATGAGCAGTTCTTC. As protein: CASSATSGPYNEQFF. The genes are TRBV9 and TRBJ2-1; 8 bases agree with TRBD2. The CDR3 covers 15 residues. V gave up 3 bases and J gave up 4 bases; unmatched junction bases: 6. Per the germline V gene, CDR1 is SGDLS and CDR2 is YYNGEE.

The sample holds a few counts of this clonotype. This chain links TRBV19 with TRBJ2-2; D may be TRBD2 (6 bases). Per germline, CDR1 LNHDA and CDR2 SQIVND (reference sequence). V was cut by 6 bases and J by 4 bases, with 9 bases left in between. The CDR3 is 13 amino acids. The CDR3 here is CASSPGSTGELFF. CDR3 nucleotide sequence: TGTGCCAGTAGCCCCGGGAGCACCGGGGAGCTGTTTTTT.

This clonotype was seen a few times. This chain connects TRBV20-1 to TRBJ2-1; 9 bases agree with TRBD2. The CDR3 covers 14 residues. The trim removed 2 bases at V and 8 bases at J, leaving 7 bases unmatched. Germline V gives CDR1 DFQATT, CDR2 SNEGSKA (reference sequence). The CDR3 spells CSARRLAGSYEQFF. CDR3 bases: TGCAGTGCTAGAAGGCTAGCGGGGAGCTATGAGCAGTTCTTC.

This clonotype was counted only a few times. This chain joins TRBV4-1 and TRBJ1-1; D is unclear. With 0 bases removed from V and 1 base from J, the gap between germline ends came to 9 bases. The CDR3 covers 15 residues. Germline lookup yields CDR1 MGHRA and CDR2 YSYEKL. CDR3 loop: CASSQDLGKNTEAFF. The CDR3 nucleotides are TGCGCCAGCAGCCAAGATCTTGGGAAGAACACTGAAGCTTTCTTT.

This clonotype was seen a few times. CDR3 DNA: TGCGCCAGCAGCCTGAGGACGGGGAACCCCTACGAGCAGTACTTC. Residues: CASSLRTGNPYEQYF. The chain uses TRBV4-1 and TRBJ2-7; tentatively, D is TRBD2 (5 bases). V was trimmed by 4 bases and J by 2 bases, leaving 15 bases between them. Germline lookup yields CDR1 MGHRA and CDR2 YSYEKL. The CDR3 is made up of 15 amino acids.